This T cell receptor beta chain comes out of a study of Ad26.COV2.S vaccination and SARS-CoV-2 variants. In the study overall: The authors gave Ad26.COV2.S intramuscularly, either once or twice 56 days apart. Study results and limitations: Spike-specific TCR breadth was greater after Ad26.COV2.S than placebo. Once vaccination had occurred, spike-specific CD8+ and CD4+ T cell responses reportedly showed substantial breadth. Assessments of TCR breadth and depth may have underestimated the total T cell responses.

The repertoire was sequenced with immunoSEQ multiplex PCR; TCRdb's copy has only in-frame clones and lacks some. The data hold 500,000 or so clones, with nearly 90% observed a single time. Treatment defined: 15 to 20 received Ad26.COV2.S at low or high dose, single or two shots; 5 received placebo; per-sample allocation not given. Sampling took place 63 days after the first vaccine or placebo injection. Note on this clone: The antigen is not known.

Trimming removed 5 bases from V and 0 bases from J; junction bases left unmatched: 6. CDR3 length: 15 amino acids. Germline V CDR1 and CDR2: SQVTM, ANQGSEA. This specimen consisted of peripheral blood, obtained in a trial of Ad26.COV2.S vaccine versus placebo. This TCR came from a person aged 18-60 years who received the Ad26.COV2.S COVID-19 vaccine or a placebo. V gene TRBV29-1 combines with J gene TRBJ1-1; 10 positions match TRBD1. Here the CDR3 DNA reads TGCAGCGTTTGGGACAGGGGAGTACTGAACACTGAAGCTTTCTTT. It encodes CSVWDRGVLNTEAFF.